Presented here are 28 T cell receptor beta chains from one specimen sequenced in a study of shared clonotypes between healthy human individuals. The protocol was immunoSEQ multiplex PCR, while the TCRdb copy is restricted to in-frame clones and leaves out a portion. Of about 2,500,000 clones listed, more than 90% are singletons. The sample comprised naive CD4+ T cells sorted from blood. Documented subset: CD45RA+ positively selected. These TCRs come from a man between 18 and 29 years old in good health.

On this clone: Different DNA sequences within this sample yield the same CDR3. V is TRBV6-6 and J is TRBJ2-7; D remains unclear. The V end lost 0 bases, the J end lost 3 bases, and 6 bases lay between the germline ends. Germline CDR1 and CDR2: MNHNY and SVGAGI (reference sequence). CDR3 length: 13 residues. The CDR3 DNA reads as TGTGCCAGCAGTTACTCGACGGGCTACGAGCAGTACTTC. It is translated as CASSYSTGYEQYF.

This chain connects TRBV28 to TRBJ2-2; 9 positions match TRBD2. The CDR3 has 15 residues. The trim removed 5 bases at V and 1 base at J, leaving 2 bases unmatched. Germline V lookup: CDR1 MDHEN, CDR2 SYDVKM. CDR3 sequence: CASSGSGGNTGELFF. In DNA, the CDR3 is TGTGCCAGCAGTGGTAGCGGGGGGAACACCGGGGAGCTGTTTTTT.

The chain is built from TRBV27 and TRBJ1-1; no firm D call. V lost 3 bases, J lost 1 base, and 9 bases lay in between. This CDR3 is 14 amino acids long. Germline values: CDR1 MNHEY, CDR2 SMNVEV (reference sequence). CDR3 region: CASSFLAANTEAFF. CDR3 in DNA: TGTGCCAGCAGTTTCTTGGCCGCGAACACTGAAGCTTTCTTT.

The chain has TRBV5-4 and TRBJ2-1; D unclear. Looked up from germline, CDR1 is SGHNT and CDR2 is YYREEE (reference sequence). Between the trimmed V and J ends, which lost 4 bases and 7 bases, there was a span of 15 bases. This CDR3 spans 14 amino acids. The DNA for the CDR3 is TGTGCCAGCAGCCCCACGTCGAATGAAAATGAGCAGTTCTTC. It specifies CASSPTSNENEQFF.

This chain connects TRBV18 to TRBJ2-7; 12 nucleotides agree with TRBD1. J lost 5 bases, V lost 6 bases, and 8 bases had no gene match. Per germline, CDR1 KGHSH and CDR2 LQKENI. The CDR3 runs to 15 residues. Here the CDR3 DNA reads TGTGCCAGCTCCCCCGTGGGACAGGGGGCCAACGAGCAGTACTTC. Residues: CASSPVGQGANEQYF. Full variable domain (missing parts from reference TRBV18 and TRBJ2-7): NAGVMQNPRHLVRRRGQEARLRCSPMKGHSHVYWYRQLPEEGLKFMVYLQKENIIDESGMPKERFSAEFPKEGPSILRIQQVVRGDSAAYFCASSPVGQGANEQYFGPGTRLTVT.

V and J are TRBV4-1 and TRBJ2-3; the match to TRBD2 covers 9 bases. From germline, CDR1 is MGHRA and CDR2 YSYEKL. The CDR3 length is 18 residues. V lost 0 bases and J lost 2; bases outside the gene matches: 9. CDR3 region: CASSQDGLAGIFTDTQYF. CDR3 coding DNA: TGCGCCAGCAGCCAAGATGGCCTAGCGGGGATTTTCACAGATACGCAGTATTTT.

V is TRBV9 and J is TRBJ2-2; 8 nucleotides line up with TRBD2. Unmatched junction bases numbered 9, after V lost 4 bases and J lost 4 bases. The CDR3 spans 16 residues. Germline V CDR1 and CDR2: SGDLS, YYNGEE. The chain's CDR3 is CASSPRTSMSTGELFF. Written as DNA, the CDR3 is TGTGCCAGCAGCCCCCGGACTAGCATGAGCACCGGGGAGCTGTTTTTT.

V is TRBV7-9 and J is TRBJ2-1; 8 bases are a match to TRBD1. This CDR3 has 16 amino acids. Trimming at V came to 4 bases and at J to 5 bases, leaving 10 bases not matched to a gene. Germline CDR1 SEHNR, CDR2 FQNEAQ (reference sequence). The CDR3, as DNA: TGTGCCAGCAGCTACCGACAGGGGATAAGGCACAATGAGCAGTTCTTC. Its protein is CASSYRQGIRHNEQFF.

The chain employs TRBV10-3 and TRBJ2-7; tentative D call: TRBD1 (5 bases). Germline V lookup: CDR1 ENHRY, CDR2 SYGVKD. V was cut by 2 bases and J by 5 bases, with 13 bases left in between. The CDR3 has 14 residues. CDR3 sequence reads: CAISEPAQGDEQYF. As DNA, the CDR3 is TGTGCCATCAGTGAGCCAGCTCAGGGTGACGAGCAGTACTTC.

The chain couples TRBV6-1 to TRBJ2-2, with D possibly TRBD1 on 6 matching bases. Trimming left V 5 bases short and J 5 bases short, with 12 bases between. The CDR3 has 14 amino acids. Germline values: CDR1 MNHNS, CDR2 SASEGT. This CDR3 is CASSLQGRTGELFF. The CDR3 region has the DNA TGTGCCAGCAGTTTACAGGGTCGGACCGGGGAGCTGTTTTTT.

Remarks on this clone: Other DNA sequences within the sample encode an identical CDR3. The rearrangement joins TRBV7-2 to TRBJ2-1, with D perhaps TRBD1 (5 bases). The length of the CDR3 is 16 residues. Germline V CDR1 and CDR2: SGHTA, FQGNSA. Between the trimmed V and J ends, which lost 0 bases and 0 bases, there was a span of 9 bases. CDR3 residues: CASSLAGRVSYNEQFF. CDR3 in DNA: TGTGCCAGCAGCTTAGCGGGCAGGGTCTCCTACAATGAGCAGTTCTTC.

V and J are TRBV28 and TRBJ1-1; D possibly corresponds to TRBD1 (6 bases). Germline lookup yields CDR1 MDHEN and CDR2 SYDVKM. The V end lost 6 bases, the J end lost 4 bases, and 12 bases lay between the germline ends. This CDR3 has 13 amino acids. DNA for the CDR3: TGTGCCAGCAGCCGACAGGTGCCCACTGAAGCTTTCTTT. Its translation: CASSRQVPTEAFF. Full variable domain (rest looked up from reference TRBV28 and TRBJ1-1): DVKVTQSSRYLVKRTGEKVFLECVQDMDHENMFWYRQDPGLGLRLIYFSYDVKMKEKGDIPEGYSVSREKKERFSLILESASTNQTSMYLCASSRQVPTEAFFGQGTRLTVV.

This chain uses TRBV19 with TRBJ2-1; 8 nucleotides align to TRBD2. The V segment lost 1 base and the J segment 6 bases; nucleotides outside the gene matches: 5. The germline V gene has CDR1 LNHDA and CDR2 SQIVND (reference sequence). This CDR3 has 15 amino acids. CDR3 coding DNA: TGTGCCAGTAGTATAGCGGGAGGGCCAGGCAATGAGCAGTTCTTC. This sequence encodes CASSIAGGPGNEQFF. The entire variable domain, with the rest obtained from reference TRBV19 and TRBJ2-1, is as follows: DGGITQSPKYLFRKEGQNVTLSCEQNLNHDAMYWYRQDPGQGLRLIYYSQIVNDFQKGDIAEGYSVSREKKESFPLTVTSAQKNPTAFYLCASSIAGGPGNEQFFGPGTRLTVL.

In regard to this clone: The same CDR3 arises from other DNA sequences in this sample as well. This chain joins TRBV7-9 and TRBJ2-1, with no clear D. The germline gives CDR1 SEHNR, CDR2 FQNEAQ (reference sequence). This CDR3 has 12 residues. V was cut by 1 base and J by 5 bases, with 3 bases left in between. DNA of the CDR3: TGTGCCAGCAGCTTAGACAACAATGAGCAGTTCTTC. It translates to CASSLDNNEQFF.

As concerns this clone: Other DNA variants within this sample encode the same CDR3. The V call is TRBV6-6, the J call TRBJ2-5, with D possibly being TRBD2 (6 bases). The CDR3 covers 14 residues. Germline-derived CDR1 and CDR2 are MNHNY and SVGAGI (reference sequence). The ends were cut back, 2 bases at V and 0 bases at J, with 7 bases in the middle. The CDR3 region is CASSYGRYQETQYF. In DNA, the CDR3 is TGTGCCAGCAGTTACGGGAGGTACCAAGAGACCCAGTACTTC.

The chain couples TRBV6-6 to TRBJ2-1; 7 bases are shared with TRBD1. V shed 3 bases and J 5 bases; nucleotides not matched to a gene: 4. The CDR3 has 14 residues. The V gene's germline CDR1 is MNHNY and CDR2 SVGAGI (reference sequence). CDR3 amino acids: CASSYSDRDNEQFF. The CDR3 bases are TGTGCCAGCAGTTATTCCGACAGGGACAATGAGCAGTTCTTC.

The chain employs TRBV6-6 and TRBJ1-1, with 7 bases that match TRBD1. The V and J ends lost 4 bases and 6 bases, in that order; junction bases with no gene match: 5. This CDR3 is built from 13 residues. The germline V gene has CDR1 MNHNY and CDR2 SVGAGI (reference sequence). The CDR3 reads CASSFDRVAEAFF. The CDR3 DNA sequence: TGTGCCAGCAGTTTTGACAGGGTGGCTGAAGCTTTCTTT.

The genes are TRBV30 and TRBJ2-4; TRBD2 aligns across 8 bases. The germline CDR1 and CDR2 sequences are GTSNPN and SVGIG (reference sequence). CDR3 length equals 14 residues. J lost 5 bases, V lost 1 base, and 4 bases had no gene match. CDR3 region: CAWSEGTSQNIQYF. The CDR3 DNA sequence: TGTGCCTGGAGTGAAGGGACTAGTCAAAACATTCAGTACTTC.

The chain carries TRBV18 and TRBJ1-1, with unresolved D. CDR1 is KGHSH and CDR2 is LQKENI in the germline V gene. The CDR3 runs to 13 residues. The V end was cut by 8 bases, the J end by 5 bases, with 15 bases between. Written as DNA, the CDR3 is TGTGCCAGCACTAGCAGCCCGCGAACTGAAGCTTTCTTT. Translation: CASTSSPRTEAFF.

Concerning this clone itself: Other DNA sequences of this sample code for an identical CDR3. The V and J genes are TRBV18 and TRBJ2-5; no reliable D call. The germline V gene encodes CDR1 KGHSH and CDR2 LQKENI. CDR3 size: 13 residues. Trimming shortened V by 2 bases and J by 2 bases, and 6 bases separated the two germline ends. CDR3 sequence (DNA): TGTGCCAGCTCACCAGTGCGGCAAGAGACCCAGTACTTC. Encoded protein: CASSPVRQETQYF. Combining the CDR3 with reference TRBV18 and TRBJ2-5 gives the whole variable domain NAGVMQNPRHLVRRRGQEARLRCSPMKGHSHVYWYRQLPEEGLKFMVYLQKENIIDESGMPKERFSAEFPKEGPSILRIQQVVRGDSAAYFCASSPVRQETQYFGPGTRLLVL.

V gene TRBV9 combines with J gene TRBJ2-1, with TRBD2 matching 13 bases. Germline V gene sequence: CDR1 SGDLS, CDR2 YYNGEE. The CDR3 is made up of 18 amino acids. The ends lost 4 bases at V and 0 bases at J; junction bases unmatched: 7. CDR3 bases: TGTGCCAGCAGCCCTCGGACTAGCGGGGGAACCTCCTACAATGAGCAGTTCTTC. Amino acid sequence: CASSPRTSGGTSYNEQFF.

V and J are TRBV10-3 and TRBJ2-5; TRBD2 agrees at 7 bases. The CDR3 is made up of 14 amino acids. Germline trimming cut 8 bases from V and 2 bases from J; bases unmatched to any gene: 8. Germline V gives CDR1 ENHRY, CDR2 SYGVKD. The CDR3 protein is CAIARSGGQETQYF. DNA for the CDR3: TGTGCCATCGCGCGCTCGGGGGGTCAAGAGACCCAGTACTTC.

The chain links TRBV9 to TRBJ2-7; 9 bases are shared with TRBD1. The ends lost 0 bases at V and 5 bases at J; junction bases unmatched: 6. The CDR3 consists of 15 residues. Germline V lookup: CDR1 SGDLS, CDR2 YYNGEE. The CDR3 DNA reads TGTGCCAGCAGCGTAGCAACAGGGGGCCTCCACGAGCAGTACTTC. It codes for CASSVATGGLHEQYF.

V is TRBV7-2 and J is TRBJ2-2; 15 nucleotides agree with TRBD2. Germline V gene data show CDR1 as SGHTA and CDR2 as FQGNSA. The CDR3 length is 18 residues. The ends lost 5 bases at V and 1 base at J; junction bases unmatched: 5. The CDR3 DNA is TGTGCCAGCAGCACCGGACTAGCGGGAGGGAAGAACACCGGGGAGCTGTTTTTT. It translates to CASSTGLAGGKNTGELFF.

Only one count was recorded for this clone. The V gene is TRBV30, the J gene TRBJ1-2; D uncertain. This CDR3 is built from 13 residues. Looked up from germline, CDR1 is GTSNPN and CDR2 is SVGIG (reference sequence). With 0 bases removed from V and 2 bases from J, the gap between germline ends came to 7 bases. The CDR3, as DNA: TGTGCCTGGAGTGTAGTAACCAACTATGGCTACACCTTC. It specifies CAWSVVTNYGYTF.

The chain is built from TRBV4-1 and TRBJ1-2, with a weak D call TRBD1 (5 bases). This CDR3 contains 14 residues. V was trimmed by 1 base and J by 5 bases, leaving 11 bases between them. Germline V gene sequence: CDR1 MGHRA, CDR2 YSYEKL. In nucleotides, the CDR3 is TGCGCCAGCAGCCAAGCGCAGGGATTATATGGCTACACCTTC. It yields the protein CASSQAQGLYGYTF.

The V and J genes are TRBV5-1 and TRBJ1-4, with 8 bases aligning to TRBD1. V lost 0 bases, J lost 2 bases, and 3 bases stayed unmatched. Germline V gene lookup returns CDR1 SGHRS and CDR2 YFSETQ. CDR3 length: 16 residues. CDR3 residues: CASSLDRQGTNEKLFF. In DNA, the CDR3 is TGCGCCAGCAGCTTGGATAGACAGGGGACTAATGAAAAACTGTTTTTT.

This chain joins TRBV5-5 and TRBJ2-7; D is perhaps TRBD1 (6 bases). This CDR3 contains 16 residues. V lost 4 bases and J lost 2, with 19 bases in between. Germline V gene data show CDR1 as SGHKS and CDR2 as YYEKEE (reference sequence). The CDR3 protein is CASSLVGQKFAYEQYF. CDR3 in DNA: TGTGCCAGCAGCCTGGTAGGACAGAAGTTTGCCTACGAGCAGTACTTC.